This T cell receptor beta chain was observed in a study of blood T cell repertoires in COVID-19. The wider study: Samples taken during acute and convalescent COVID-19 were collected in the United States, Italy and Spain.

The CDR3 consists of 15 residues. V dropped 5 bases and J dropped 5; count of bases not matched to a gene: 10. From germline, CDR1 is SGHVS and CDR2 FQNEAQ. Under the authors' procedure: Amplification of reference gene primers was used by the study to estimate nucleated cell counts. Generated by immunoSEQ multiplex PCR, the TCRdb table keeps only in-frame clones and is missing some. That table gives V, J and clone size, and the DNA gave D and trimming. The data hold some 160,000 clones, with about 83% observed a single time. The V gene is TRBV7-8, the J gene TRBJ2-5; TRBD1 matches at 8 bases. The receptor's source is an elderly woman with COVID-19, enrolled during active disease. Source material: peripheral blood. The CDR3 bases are TGTGCCAGCAGCCGAGACAGGGGTAGGGTTGAGACCCAGTACTTC. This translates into CASSRDRGRVETQYF.